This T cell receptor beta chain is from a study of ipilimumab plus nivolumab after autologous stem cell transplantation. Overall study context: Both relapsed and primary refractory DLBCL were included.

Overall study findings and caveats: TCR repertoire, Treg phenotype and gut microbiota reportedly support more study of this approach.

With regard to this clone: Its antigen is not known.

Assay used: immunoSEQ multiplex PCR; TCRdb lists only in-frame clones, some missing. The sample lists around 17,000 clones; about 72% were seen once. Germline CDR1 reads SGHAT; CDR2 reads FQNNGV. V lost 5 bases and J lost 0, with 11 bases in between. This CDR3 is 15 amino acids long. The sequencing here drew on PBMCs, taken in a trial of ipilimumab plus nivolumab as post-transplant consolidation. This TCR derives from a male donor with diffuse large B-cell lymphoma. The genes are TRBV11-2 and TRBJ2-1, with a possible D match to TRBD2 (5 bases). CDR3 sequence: CASSPDYSSYNEQFF. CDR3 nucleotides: TGTGCCAGCAGCCCAGACTACAGCTCCTACAATGAGCAGTTCTTC.